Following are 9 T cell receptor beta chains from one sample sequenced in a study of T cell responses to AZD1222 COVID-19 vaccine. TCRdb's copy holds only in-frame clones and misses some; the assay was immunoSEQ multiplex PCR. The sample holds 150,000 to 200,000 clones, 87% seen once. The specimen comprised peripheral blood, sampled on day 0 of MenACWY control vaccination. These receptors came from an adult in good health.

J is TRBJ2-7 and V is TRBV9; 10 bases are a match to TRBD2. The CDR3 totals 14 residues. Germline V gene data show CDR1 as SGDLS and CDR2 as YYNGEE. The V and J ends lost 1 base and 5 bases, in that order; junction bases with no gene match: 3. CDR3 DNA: TGTGCCAGCAGCGTAAGCGGGGGGGCCGACGAGCAGTACTTC. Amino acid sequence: CASSVSGGADEQYF.

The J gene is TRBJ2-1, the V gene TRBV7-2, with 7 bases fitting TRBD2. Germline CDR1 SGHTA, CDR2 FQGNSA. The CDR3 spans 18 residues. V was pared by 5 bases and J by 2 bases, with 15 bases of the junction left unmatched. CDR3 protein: CASSVITALGRPYNEQFF. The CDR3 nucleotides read TGTGCCAGCAGCGTAATAACGGCTCTCGGGAGGCCCTACAATGAGCAGTTCTTC.

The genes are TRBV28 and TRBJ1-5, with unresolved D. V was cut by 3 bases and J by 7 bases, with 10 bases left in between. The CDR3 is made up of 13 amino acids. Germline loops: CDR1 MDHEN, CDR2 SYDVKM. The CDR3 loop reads CASSFVPGQPQHF. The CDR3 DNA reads TGTGCCAGCAGTTTTGTCCCGGGACAGCCCCAGCATTTT.

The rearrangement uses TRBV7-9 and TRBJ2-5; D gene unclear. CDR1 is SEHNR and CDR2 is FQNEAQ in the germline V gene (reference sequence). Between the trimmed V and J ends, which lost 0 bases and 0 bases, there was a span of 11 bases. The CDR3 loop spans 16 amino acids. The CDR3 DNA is TGTGCCAGCAGCTTAGCCCCTTTAGTCCACCAAGAGACCCAGTACTTC. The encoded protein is CASSLAPLVHQETQYF.

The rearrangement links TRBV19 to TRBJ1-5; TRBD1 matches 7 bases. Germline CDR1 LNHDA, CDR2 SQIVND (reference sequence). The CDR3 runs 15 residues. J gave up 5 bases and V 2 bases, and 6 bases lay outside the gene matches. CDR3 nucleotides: TGTGCCAGTAGTATATTAGGGGGCGCCGATCAGCCCCAGCATTTT. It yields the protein CASSILGGADQPQHF.

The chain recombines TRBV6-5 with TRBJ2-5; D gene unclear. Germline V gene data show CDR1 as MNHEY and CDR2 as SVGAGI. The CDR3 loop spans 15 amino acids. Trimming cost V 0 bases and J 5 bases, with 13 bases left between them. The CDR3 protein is CASSYSSGVWETQYF. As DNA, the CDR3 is TGTGCCAGCAGTTACTCGAGTGGGGTTTGGGAGACCCAGTACTTC.

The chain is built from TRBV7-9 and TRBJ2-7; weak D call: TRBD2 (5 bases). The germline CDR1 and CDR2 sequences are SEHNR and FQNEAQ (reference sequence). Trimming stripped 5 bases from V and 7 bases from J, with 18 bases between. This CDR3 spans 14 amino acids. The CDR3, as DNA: TGTGCCAGCAGCGTTAGTGAATTGTCGGGAGAGCAGTACTTC. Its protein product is CASSVSELSGEQYF.

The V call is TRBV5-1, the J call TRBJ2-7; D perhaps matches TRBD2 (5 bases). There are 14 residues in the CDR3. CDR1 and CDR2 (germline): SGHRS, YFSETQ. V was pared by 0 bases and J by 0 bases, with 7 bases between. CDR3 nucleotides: TGCGCCAGCAGCTTGGCCGGGGTCTCCTACGAGCAGTACTTC. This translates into CASSLAGVSYEQYF.

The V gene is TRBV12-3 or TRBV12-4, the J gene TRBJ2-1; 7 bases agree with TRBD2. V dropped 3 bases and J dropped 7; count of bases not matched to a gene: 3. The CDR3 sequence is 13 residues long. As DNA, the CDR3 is TGTGCCAGCAGTTTTCGGGGGGAAAATGAGCAGTTCTTC. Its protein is CASSFRGENEQFF.